This record concerns one T cell receptor (beta chain) sequence. This sample is part of a study of memory CD4+ T cells and cytomegalovirus serostatus. Single viable CD3+CD4+CD8-CD45RO+ cells were sorted as the memory CD4+ T cells. Original data processing: Out-of-frame sequences were removed, leaving 2,204,828 distinct TCRbeta sequences. Generated by immunoSEQ multiplex PCR, the TCRdb table keeps only in-frame clones and is missing some. The V and J calls and the clone size are those of that table, but D and trimming were determined from the DNA. Of tens of thousands of clones detected, approximately 82% appear once; the ten largest clones hold 0.5%. Trimming cost V 5 bases and J 11 bases, with 21 bases left between them. The CDR3 extends over 13 amino acids. Germline V gene data show CDR1 as GTSNPN and CDR2 as SVGIG (reference sequence).

Sequencing was done on a sample of memory CD4+ T cells from blood. This clonotype originated in an adult in good health and CMV-seronegative. Some clones in this sample may be carry-over from other donors' samples. This chain joins TRBV30 and TRBJ1-1; D call uncertain. This chain's CDR3 is CAWDRRVGHSAFF. The CDR3 region has the DNA TGTGCCTGGGATCGGAGGGTAGGGCACTCGGCTTTCTTT.